This T cell receptor beta chain is from a study of molecular identifiers for immune sequencing clone quantification. One entry per CDR3 protein, called by TCRdb with MiXCR from the PCR reads. Of nearly 55,000 distinct CDR3 sequences listed, about a third are singletons. In regard to this clonotype: Since the CDR3 does not end with the conserved phenylalanine or tryptophan, this likely comes from a read error.

This clonotype was sampled from a human donor in good health. Some libraries in this study had Jurkat cell RNA spiked in. Input material: naive CD8+ T cells from blood, with Jurkat cell RNA spiked in. This sample's subset: FACS-sorted CD8+CD4-CCR7+CD45RA+ naive T cells.

The CDR3 nucleotides are TGTGCCAGCAGCCCGCCGAGAGGGCCCTACGAGCAGTACCTC. It encodes CASSPPRGPYEQYL. The V call is TRBV11-2, the J call TRBJ2-7, with D possibly matching TRBD2 (5 bases). The germline gives CDR1 SGHAT, CDR2 FQNNGV. The V end was cut by 5 bases, the J end by 2 bases, with 13 bases between. The CDR3 is 14 amino acids.